These 6 T cell receptor beta chains were sequenced from one sample in a study of beta chain features in type 1 diabetes. General study points: In every one of the four CD4+ subsets, TCRB CDR3s were moderately but significantly shorter in Type 1 diabetes patients.

The entirety of the isolated RNA underwent reverse transcription, so expressed TCRB transcripts were sequenced. Method: immunoSEQ multiplex PCR; TCRdb's copy keeps in-frame clones and lacks some. The table lists about 160,000 clones, 10% to 13% of them singletons, with 0.5% in the top ten. What these receptors recognize is not known. Sequenced input: central memory CD4+ T cells from blood. All receptors derive from a man aged 25-45 years with type 1 diabetes.

CDR3 protein: CASSLGLAASTDTQYF. The CDR3 DNA sequence: TGCGCCAGCAGCCTAGGGCTAGCGGCCAGCACAGATACGCAGTATTTT. The chain carries TRBV5-1 and TRBJ2-3; 7 bases agree with TRBD2. In germline, CDR1 is SGHRS, CDR2 YFSETQ. V was pared by 4 bases and J by 0 bases, with 8 bases of the junction left unmatched. CDR3 length equals 16 residues. Full variable domain (rest looked up from reference TRBV5-1 and TRBJ2-3): KAGVTQTPRYLIKTRGQQVTLSCSPISGHRSVSWYQQTPGQGLQFLFEYFSETQRNKGNFPGRFSGRQFSNSRSEMNVSTLELGDSALYLCASSLGLAASTDTQYFGPGTRLTVL.

The V and J genes are TRBV2 and TRBJ2-5; no reliable D call. Per the germline V gene, CDR1 is SNHLY and CDR2 is FYNNEI. The V gene lost 3 bases and the J gene lost 7 bases, with 12 bases spanning the gap. The CDR3 spans 13 residues. The DNA of the CDR3 is TGTGCCAGCAGTGACGGTTCGTCCGCGACCCAGTACTTC. Its protein product is CASSDGSSATQYF.

A few counts support this clone. The V call is TRBV7-9, the J call TRBJ2-5; TRBD1 might be the D (5 bases). CDR1 and CDR2 from the germline V gene are SEHNR and FQNEAQ (reference sequence). Trimming removed 7 bases at V and 5 bases at J, with 14 bases between. CDR3 length: 13 residues. CDR3 in DNA: TGTGCCAGCAATTCTCAGGGTCCGGAGACCCAGTACTTC. Translation gives CASNSQGPETQYF.

The sample holds a few counts of this clone. The J gene is TRBJ1-5, the V gene TRBV19; D is ambiguous. The CDR3 has 14 residues. Trimming cost V 7 bases and J 2 bases, with 12 bases left between them. Germline-derived CDR1 and CDR2 are LNHDA and SQIVND (reference sequence). CDR3 residues: CASNTVAGNQPQHF. DNA for the CDR3: TGTGCCAGTAATACAGTCGCCGGCAATCAGCCCCAGCATTTT.

The V call is TRBV9, the J call TRBJ2-3; the match to TRBD1 covers 9 bases. Trimming at V came to 4 bases and at J to 1 base, leaving 7 bases not matched to a gene. Germline V gene data show CDR1 as SGDLS and CDR2 as YYNGEE. The CDR3 is 16 residues long. The CDR3 DNA follows: TGTGCCAGCAGCATAAGGGGGGACAGGGGCACAGATACGCAGTATTTT. Protein product: CASSIRGDRGTDTQYF.

There are a few counts of this clone. This chain uses TRBV28 with TRBJ1-4, with D unclear. CDR1 and CDR2 (germline): MDHEN, SYDVKM. Between the trimmed V and J ends, which lost 3 bases and 0 bases, there was a span of 5 bases. The CDR3 length is 14 residues. The CDR3 loop reads CASSFTATNEKLFF. CDR3 sequence (DNA): TGTGCCAGCAGTTTCACAGCAACTAATGAAAAACTGTTTTTT.